This T cell receptor (beta chain) is from a study of blood T cell repertoires in COVID-19. The authors' processing: Reference gene primer amplification yielded estimated nucleated cell counts. The repertoire was sequenced with immunoSEQ multiplex PCR; TCRdb's copy has only in-frame clones and lacks some. V and J calls and clone size are given by that table; D and trimming were obtained from the DNA. The table has 140,000 or so clones, 80% to 90% seen once. The CDR3 sequence is 15 residues long. In germline, CDR1 is WNHNN, CDR2 SYGVQD (reference sequence). V dropped 0 bases and J dropped 7 bases, with 16 bases sitting between them.

The receptor comes from a woman aged 45-59 years with acute or convalescent COVID-19. Material for sequencing was peripheral blood. The V and J genes are TRBV10-1 and TRBJ2-7; maybe TRBD2 (5 bases). This CDR3 is CASSESIGVRGEQYF. The CDR3 coding sequence is TGCGCCAGCAGTGAGTCGATCGGAGTTCGAGGGGAGCAGTACTTC.